What follows is one TCR beta chain and its context. As yet, its antigen is unknown. This entry belongs to a study of monozygotic twins with inflammatory bowel disease. Study results and caveats: Twins with IBD were found to have lower TCRbeta diversity (inverse Simpson) than healthy co-twins. Backing was not found for a single strong signal or clonotype associated with IBD.

TCRdb reprocessed the 5' RACE reads; each CDR3 protein has one entry and no DNA is given. The sample table includes about 200,000 distinct CDR3 sequences. This CDR3 has 13 residues. Germline lookup yields CDR1 SGHNT and CDR2 YYREEE (reference sequence). The receptor comes from a human donor with ulcerative colitis or Crohn's disease, or a healthy co-twin of an affected twin (not recorded which). Sequenced sample: blood. The J gene is TRBJ1-1, the V gene TRBV5-4. CDR3 region: CASSLDSNTEAFF. Complete variable domain (other parts from reference TRBV5-4 and TRBJ1-1): ETGVTQSPTHLIKTRGQQVTLRCSSQSGHNTVSWYQQALGQGPQFIFQYYREEENGRGNFPPRFSGLQFPNYSSELNVNALELDDSALYLCASSLDSNTEAFFGQGTRLTVV.